The table lists the clone carrying this TCR beta chain with many counts. These data come from a study of regulatory T cells in long-lasting Graves disease. For TCR beta, libraries came from iRepertoire HTBI primers and Arm-PCR of CDR3 regions. TCRdb re-analysed the multiplex PCR reads in MiXCR, keeping a single row per CDR3 protein. Here the sample spans about 620,000 distinct CDR3 sequences, less than 20% being singletons. This CDR3 spans 13 amino acids. Trimming removed 4 bases at V and 4 bases at J, with 14 bases between. Looked up from germline, CDR1 is DFQATT and CDR2 is SNEGSKA (reference sequence). Stated time point: newly diagnosed GD, antithyroid drugs for less than 3 months. PBMCs were the source of the RNA used for TCR sequencing. The same data also went into a second study, on T cells in Graves' hyperthyroidism and ophthalmopathy.

The sample in question was peripheral blood mononuclear cells (PBMCs), obtained at new diagnosis, from a patient treated with antithyroid drugs. The clonotype was recovered from a woman younger than 45 with Graves disease. The V and J genes are TRBV20-1 and TRBJ2-7, with D perhaps TRBD1 or TRBD2 (5 bases each). The CDR3 spells CSANRDAIYEQYF. The CDR3 nucleotides are TGCAGTGCTAACCGGGACGCCATATACGAGCAGTACTTC.